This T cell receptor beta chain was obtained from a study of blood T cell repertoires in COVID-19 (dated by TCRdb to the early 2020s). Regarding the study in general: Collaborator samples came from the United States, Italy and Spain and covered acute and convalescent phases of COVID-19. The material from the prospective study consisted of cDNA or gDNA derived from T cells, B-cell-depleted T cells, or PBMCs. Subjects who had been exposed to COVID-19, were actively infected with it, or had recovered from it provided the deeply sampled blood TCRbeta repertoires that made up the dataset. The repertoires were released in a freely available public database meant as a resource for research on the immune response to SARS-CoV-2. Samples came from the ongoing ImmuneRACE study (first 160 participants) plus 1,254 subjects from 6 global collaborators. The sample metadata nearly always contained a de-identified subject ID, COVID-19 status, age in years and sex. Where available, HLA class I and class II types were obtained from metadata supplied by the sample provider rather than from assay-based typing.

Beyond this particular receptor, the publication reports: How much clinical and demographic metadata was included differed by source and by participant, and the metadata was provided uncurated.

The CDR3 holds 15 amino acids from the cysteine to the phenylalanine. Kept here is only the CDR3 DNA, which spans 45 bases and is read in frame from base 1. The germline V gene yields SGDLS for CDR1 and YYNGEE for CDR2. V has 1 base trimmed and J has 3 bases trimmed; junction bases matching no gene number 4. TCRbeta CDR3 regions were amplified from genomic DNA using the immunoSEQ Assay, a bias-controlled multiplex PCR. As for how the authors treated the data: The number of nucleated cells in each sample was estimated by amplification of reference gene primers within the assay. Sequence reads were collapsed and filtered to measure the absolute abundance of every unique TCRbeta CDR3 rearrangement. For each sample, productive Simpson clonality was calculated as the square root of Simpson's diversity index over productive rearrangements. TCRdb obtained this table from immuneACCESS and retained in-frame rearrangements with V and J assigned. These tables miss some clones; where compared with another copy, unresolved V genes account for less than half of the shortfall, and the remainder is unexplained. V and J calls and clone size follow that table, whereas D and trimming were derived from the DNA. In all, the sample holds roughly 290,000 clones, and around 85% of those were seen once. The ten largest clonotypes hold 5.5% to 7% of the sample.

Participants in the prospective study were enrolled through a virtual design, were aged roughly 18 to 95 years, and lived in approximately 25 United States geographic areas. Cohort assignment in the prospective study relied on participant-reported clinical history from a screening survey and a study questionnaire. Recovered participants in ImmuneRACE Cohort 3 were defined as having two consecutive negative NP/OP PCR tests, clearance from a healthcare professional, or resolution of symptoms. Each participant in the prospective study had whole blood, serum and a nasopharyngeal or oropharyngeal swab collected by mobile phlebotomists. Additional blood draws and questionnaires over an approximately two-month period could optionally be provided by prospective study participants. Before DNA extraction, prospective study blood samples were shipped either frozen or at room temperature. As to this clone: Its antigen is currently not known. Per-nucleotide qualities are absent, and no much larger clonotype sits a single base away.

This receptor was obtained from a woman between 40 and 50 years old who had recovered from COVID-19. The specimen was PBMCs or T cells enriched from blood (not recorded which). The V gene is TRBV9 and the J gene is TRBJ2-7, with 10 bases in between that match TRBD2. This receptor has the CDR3 CASSVTSGTFYEQYF. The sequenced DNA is TGTGCCAGCAGCGTAACTAGCGGGACTTTCTACGAGCAGTACTTC. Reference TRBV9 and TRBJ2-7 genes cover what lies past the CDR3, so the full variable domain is DSGVTQTPKHLITATGQRVTLRCSPRSGDLSVYWYQQSLDQGLQFLIQYYNGEERAKGNILERFSAQQFPDLHSELNLSSLELGDSALYFCASSVTSGTFYEQYFGPGTRLTVT.